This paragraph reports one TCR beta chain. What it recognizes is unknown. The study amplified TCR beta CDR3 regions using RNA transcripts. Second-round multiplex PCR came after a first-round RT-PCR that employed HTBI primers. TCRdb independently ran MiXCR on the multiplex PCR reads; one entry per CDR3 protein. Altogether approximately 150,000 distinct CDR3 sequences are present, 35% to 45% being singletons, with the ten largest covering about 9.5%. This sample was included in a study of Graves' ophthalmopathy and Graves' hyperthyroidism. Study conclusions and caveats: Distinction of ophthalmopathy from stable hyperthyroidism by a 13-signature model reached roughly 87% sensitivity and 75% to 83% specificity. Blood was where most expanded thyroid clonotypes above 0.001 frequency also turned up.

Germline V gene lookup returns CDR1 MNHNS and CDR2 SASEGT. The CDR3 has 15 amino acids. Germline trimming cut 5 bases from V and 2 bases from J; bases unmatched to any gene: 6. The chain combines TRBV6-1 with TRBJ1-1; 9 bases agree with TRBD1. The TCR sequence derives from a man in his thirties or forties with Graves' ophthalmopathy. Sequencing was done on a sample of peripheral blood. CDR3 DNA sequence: TGTGCCAGCAGTCGCTGGGGACAGGGAAACACTGAAGCTTTCTTT. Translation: CASSRWGQGNTEAFF.